This T cell receptor beta chain was sequenced in a study of identical twins. TCRdb recomputed calls from the 5' RACE reads with MiXCR, one row per CDR3 protein. The table has 500,000 to 650,000 distinct CDR3 sequences, about 20% seen once. Only a few counts were recorded for this clonotype. The same sample was also studied in work on yellow fever vaccine responses in identical twins.

Sequencing used CD4+ T cells sorted from blood. This receptor was obtained from a woman aged 18-35 years in good health.

This CDR3 is CASRRLRGATGELFF. Written as DNA, the CDR3 is TGTGCCAGCAGACGTCTCAGGGGTGCCACCGGGGAGCTGTTTTTT. The rearrangement uses TRBV27 and TRBJ2-2, with a possible D match to TRBD1 (6 bases). Trimming stripped 6 bases from V and 4 bases from J, with 15 bases between. The germline V gene has CDR1 MNHEY and CDR2 SMNVEV (reference sequence). CDR3 length: 15 residues.